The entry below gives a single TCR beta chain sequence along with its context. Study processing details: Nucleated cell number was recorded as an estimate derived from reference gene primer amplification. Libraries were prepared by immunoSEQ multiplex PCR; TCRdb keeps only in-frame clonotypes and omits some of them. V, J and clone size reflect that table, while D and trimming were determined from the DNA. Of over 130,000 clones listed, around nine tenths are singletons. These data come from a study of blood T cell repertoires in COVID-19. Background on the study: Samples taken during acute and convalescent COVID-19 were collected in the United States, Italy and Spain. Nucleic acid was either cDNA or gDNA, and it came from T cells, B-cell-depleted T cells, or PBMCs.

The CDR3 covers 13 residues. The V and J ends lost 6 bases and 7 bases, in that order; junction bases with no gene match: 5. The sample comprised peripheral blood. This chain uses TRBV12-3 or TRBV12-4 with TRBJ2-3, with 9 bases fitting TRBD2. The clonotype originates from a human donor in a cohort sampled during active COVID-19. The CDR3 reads CASRPTSGNTQYF. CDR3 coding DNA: TGTGCCAGCAGGCCGACTAGCGGAAATACGCAGTATTTT.